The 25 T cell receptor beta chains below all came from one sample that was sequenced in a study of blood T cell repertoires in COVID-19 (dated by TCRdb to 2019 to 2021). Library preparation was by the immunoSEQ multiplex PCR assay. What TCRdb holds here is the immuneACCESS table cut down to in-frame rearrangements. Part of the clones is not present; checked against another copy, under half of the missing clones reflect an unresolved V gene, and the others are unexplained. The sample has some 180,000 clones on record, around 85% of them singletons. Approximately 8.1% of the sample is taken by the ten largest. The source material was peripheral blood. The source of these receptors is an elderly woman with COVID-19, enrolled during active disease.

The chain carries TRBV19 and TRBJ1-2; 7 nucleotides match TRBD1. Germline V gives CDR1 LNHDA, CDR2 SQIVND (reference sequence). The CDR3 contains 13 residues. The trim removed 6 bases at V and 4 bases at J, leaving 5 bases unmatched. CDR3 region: CASSTTGAYGYTF. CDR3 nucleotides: TGTGCCAGTAGCACCACAGGGGCCTATGGCTACACCTTC.

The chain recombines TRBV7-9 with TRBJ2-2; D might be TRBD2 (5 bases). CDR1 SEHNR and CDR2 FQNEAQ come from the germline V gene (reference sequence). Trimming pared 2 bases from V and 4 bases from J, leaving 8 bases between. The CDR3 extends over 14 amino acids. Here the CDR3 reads CASSLSGVTGELFF. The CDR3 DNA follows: TGTGCCAGCAGCTTATCCGGGGTCACCGGGGAGCTGTTTTTT.

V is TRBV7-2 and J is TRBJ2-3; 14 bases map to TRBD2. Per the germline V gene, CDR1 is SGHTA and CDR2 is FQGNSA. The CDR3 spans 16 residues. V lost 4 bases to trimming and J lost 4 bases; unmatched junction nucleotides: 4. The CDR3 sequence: CASSSSGLAGADTQYF. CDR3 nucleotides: TGTGCCAGCAGCTCGTCGGGACTAGCGGGGGCAGATACGCAGTATTTT.

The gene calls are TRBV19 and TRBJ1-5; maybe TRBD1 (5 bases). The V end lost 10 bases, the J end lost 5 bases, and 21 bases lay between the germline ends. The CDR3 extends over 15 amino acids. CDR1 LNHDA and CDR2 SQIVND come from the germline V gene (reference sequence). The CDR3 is CAKFPRGVGDQPQHF. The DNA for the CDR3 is TGTGCCAAATTCCCCCGGGGGGTAGGGGATCAGCCCCAGCATTTT.

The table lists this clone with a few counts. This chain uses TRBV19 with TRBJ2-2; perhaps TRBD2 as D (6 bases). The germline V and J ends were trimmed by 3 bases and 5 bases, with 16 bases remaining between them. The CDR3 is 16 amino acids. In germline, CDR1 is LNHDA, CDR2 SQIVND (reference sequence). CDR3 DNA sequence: TGTGCCAGTAGTATTGTAGCGGCCCCTCGAACCGGGGAGCTGTTTTTT. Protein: CASSIVAAPRTGELFF. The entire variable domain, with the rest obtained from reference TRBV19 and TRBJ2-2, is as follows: DGGITQSPKYLFRKEGQNVTLSCEQNLNHDAMYWYRQDPGQGLRLIYYSQIVNDFQKGDIAEGYSVSREKKESFPLTVTSAQKNPTAFYLCASSIVAAPRTGELFFGEGSRLTVL.

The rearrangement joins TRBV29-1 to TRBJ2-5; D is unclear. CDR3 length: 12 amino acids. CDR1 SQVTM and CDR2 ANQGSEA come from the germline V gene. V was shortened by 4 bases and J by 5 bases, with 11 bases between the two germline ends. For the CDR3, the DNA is TGCAGCGTTGGAGGCGTCGGGGAGACCCAGTACTTC. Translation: CSVGGVGETQYF. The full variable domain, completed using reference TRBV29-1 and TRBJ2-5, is SAVISQKPSRDICQRGTSLTIQCQVDSQVTMMFWYRQQPGQSLTLIATANQGSEATYESGFVIDKFPISRPNLTFSTLTVSNMSPEDSSIYLCSVGGVGETQYFGPGTRLLVL.

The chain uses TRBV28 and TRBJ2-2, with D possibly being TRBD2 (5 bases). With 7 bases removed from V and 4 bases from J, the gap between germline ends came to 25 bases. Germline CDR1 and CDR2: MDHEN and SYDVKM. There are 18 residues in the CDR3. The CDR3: CASTSFTARVRLTGELFF. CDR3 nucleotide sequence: TGTGCCAGCACTAGCTTCACAGCTCGGGTACGACTCACCGGGGAGCTGTTTTTT.

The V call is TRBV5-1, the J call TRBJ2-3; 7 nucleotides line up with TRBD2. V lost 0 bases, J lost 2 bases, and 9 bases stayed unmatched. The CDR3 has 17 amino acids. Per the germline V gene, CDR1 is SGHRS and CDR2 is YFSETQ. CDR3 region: CASSLEPAGILTDTQYF. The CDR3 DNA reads TGCGCCAGCAGCTTGGAACCAGCGGGGATACTCACAGATACGCAGTATTTT. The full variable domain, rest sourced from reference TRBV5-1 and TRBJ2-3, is KAGVTQTPRYLIKTRGQQVTLSCSPISGHRSVSWYQQTPGQGLQFLFEYFSETQRNKGNFPGRFSGRQFSNSRSEMNVSTLELGDSALYLCASSLEPAGILTDTQYFGPGTRLTVL.

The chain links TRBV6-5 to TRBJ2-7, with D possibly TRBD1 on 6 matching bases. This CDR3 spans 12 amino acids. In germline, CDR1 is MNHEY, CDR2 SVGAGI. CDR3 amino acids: CAGGISVYEQYF. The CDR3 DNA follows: TGTGCAGGGGGTATTTCGGTCTACGAGCAGTACTTC.

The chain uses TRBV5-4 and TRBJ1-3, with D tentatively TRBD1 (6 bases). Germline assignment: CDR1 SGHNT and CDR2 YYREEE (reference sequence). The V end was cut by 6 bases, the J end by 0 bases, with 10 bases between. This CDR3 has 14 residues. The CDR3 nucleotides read TGTGCCAGCAAGGACAGTCTCTCTGGAAACACCATATATTTT. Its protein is CASKDSLSGNTIYF.

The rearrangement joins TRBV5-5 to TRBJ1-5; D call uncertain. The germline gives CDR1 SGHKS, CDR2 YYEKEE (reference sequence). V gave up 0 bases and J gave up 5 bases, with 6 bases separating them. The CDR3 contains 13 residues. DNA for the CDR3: TGTGCCAGCAGCTTGGGTCCGGATCAGCCCCAGCATTTT. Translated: CASSLGPDQPQHF.

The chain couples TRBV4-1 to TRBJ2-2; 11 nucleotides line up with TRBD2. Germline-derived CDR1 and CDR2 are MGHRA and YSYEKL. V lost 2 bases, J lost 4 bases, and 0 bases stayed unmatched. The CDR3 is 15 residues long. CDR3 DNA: TGCGCCAGCAGCCAACTAGCGGGGGGCACCGGGGAGCTGTTTTTT. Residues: CASSQLAGGTGELFF.

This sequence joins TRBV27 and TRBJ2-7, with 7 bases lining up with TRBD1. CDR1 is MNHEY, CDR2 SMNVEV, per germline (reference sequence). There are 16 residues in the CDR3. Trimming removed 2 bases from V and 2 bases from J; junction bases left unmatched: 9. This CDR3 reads CASSLTSGQRPYEQYF. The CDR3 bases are TGTGCCAGCAGTTTAACCTCGGGACAGCGACCCTACGAGCAGTACTTC.

For the CDR3, the DNA is TGTGCCAGCAGCCAGAGAGGAGAAAAACTGTTTTTT. Its protein product is CASSQRGEKLFF. The chain couples TRBV3-1 (or the pseudogene TRBV3-2) to TRBJ1-4; D remains ambiguous. Trimming stripped 3 bases from V and 8 bases from J, with 7 bases between. CDR3 length: 12 residues. Germline V CDR1 and CDR2: LGHDT, YNNKEL (reference sequence).

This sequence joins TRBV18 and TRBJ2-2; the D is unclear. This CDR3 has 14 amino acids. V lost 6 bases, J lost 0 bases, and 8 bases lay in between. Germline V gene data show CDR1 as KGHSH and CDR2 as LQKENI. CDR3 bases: TGTGCCAGCTCTCTTACATCGAACACCGGGGAGCTGTTTTTT. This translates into CASSLTSNTGELFF.

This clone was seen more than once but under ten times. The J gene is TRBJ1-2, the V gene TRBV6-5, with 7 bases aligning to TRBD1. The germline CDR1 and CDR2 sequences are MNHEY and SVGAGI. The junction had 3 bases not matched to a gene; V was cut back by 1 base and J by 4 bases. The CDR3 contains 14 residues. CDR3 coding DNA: TGTGCCAGCAGTTACTGGGACAGTCCCTATGGCTACACCTTC. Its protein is CASSYWDSPYGYTF.

This CDR3 is CASRGGGNTGELFF. CDR3 coding DNA: TGTGCCAGCAGAGGAGGGGGCAACACCGGGGAGCTGTTTTTT. This chain joins TRBV6-5 and TRBJ2-2; possible D gene TRBD1, 7 bases. The CDR3 is 14 residues long. Germline CDR1 is MNHEY and CDR2 is SVGAGI. Deletions cut 6 bases from V and 2 bases from J, with 10 bases between.

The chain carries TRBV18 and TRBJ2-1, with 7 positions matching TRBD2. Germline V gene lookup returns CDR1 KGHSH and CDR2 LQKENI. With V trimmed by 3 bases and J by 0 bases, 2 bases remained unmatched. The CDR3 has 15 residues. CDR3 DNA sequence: TGTGCCAGCTCACCGCGGGAGAGCTCCTACAATGAGCAGTTCTTC. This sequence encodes CASSPRESSYNEQFF.

CDR3 nucleotide sequence: TGTGCCAGCAGTTATTCAGGGGGCAGGGGAGCTTTCTTT. Its translation: CASSYSGGRGAFF. This rearrangement joins TRBV6-2 or TRBV6-3 to TRBJ1-1; TRBD1 agrees at 8 bases. From germline, CDR1 is MNHEY and CDR2 SVGEGT. The CDR3 extends over 13 amino acids. The trim removed 3 bases at V and 10 bases at J, leaving 7 bases unmatched.

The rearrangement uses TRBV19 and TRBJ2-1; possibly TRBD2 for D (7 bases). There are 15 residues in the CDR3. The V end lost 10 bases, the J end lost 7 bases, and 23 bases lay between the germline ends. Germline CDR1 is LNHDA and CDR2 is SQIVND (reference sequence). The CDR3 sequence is CATRGGGGPWNEQFF. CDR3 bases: TGTGCCACGCGGGGAGGGGGAGGGCCTTGGAATGAGCAGTTCTTC.

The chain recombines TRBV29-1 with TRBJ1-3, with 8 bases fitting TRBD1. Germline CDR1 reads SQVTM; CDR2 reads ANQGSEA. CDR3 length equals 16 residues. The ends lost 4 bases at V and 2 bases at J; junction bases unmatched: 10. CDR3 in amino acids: CSVGGSRDRPGNTIYF. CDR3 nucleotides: TGCAGCGTTGGTGGGTCCCGGGACAGGCCTGGAAACACCATATATTTT.

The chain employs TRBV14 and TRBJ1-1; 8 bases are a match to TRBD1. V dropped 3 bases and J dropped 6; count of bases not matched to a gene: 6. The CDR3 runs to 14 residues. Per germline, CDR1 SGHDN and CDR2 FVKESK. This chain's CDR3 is CASSQQGARAEAFF. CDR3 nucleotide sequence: TGTGCCAGCAGCCAGCAGGGGGCGCGTGCTGAAGCTTTCTTT.

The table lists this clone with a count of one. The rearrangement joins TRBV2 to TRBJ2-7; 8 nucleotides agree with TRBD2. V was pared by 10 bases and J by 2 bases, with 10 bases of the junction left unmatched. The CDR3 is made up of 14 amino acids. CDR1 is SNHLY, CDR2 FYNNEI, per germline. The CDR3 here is CAIRLAIPPYEQYF. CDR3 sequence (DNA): TGTGCCATCCGACTAGCGATCCCCCCCTACGAGCAGTACTTC.

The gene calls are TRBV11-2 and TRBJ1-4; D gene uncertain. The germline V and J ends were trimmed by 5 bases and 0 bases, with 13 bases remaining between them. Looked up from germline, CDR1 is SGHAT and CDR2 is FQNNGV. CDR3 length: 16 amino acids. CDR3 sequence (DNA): TGTGCCAGCAGCCCCAATGGGCAGTCAACTAATGAAAAACTGTTTTTT. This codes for CASSPNGQSTNEKLFF.

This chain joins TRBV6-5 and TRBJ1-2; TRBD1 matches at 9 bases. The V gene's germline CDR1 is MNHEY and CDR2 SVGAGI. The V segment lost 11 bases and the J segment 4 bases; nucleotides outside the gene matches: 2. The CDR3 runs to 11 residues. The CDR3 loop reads CAGQGRYGYTF. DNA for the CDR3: TGTGCCGGACAGGGGCGCTATGGCTACACCTTC.